This passage covers 17 T cell receptor beta chains from one sample sequenced in a study of blood T cell repertoires in COVID-19. Measured with immunoSEQ multiplex PCR; TCRdb has only the in-frame clones, and not every one. The data contain 150,000 or so clones, about 89% of them singletons. Sequencing input: peripheral blood. Source of these receptors: a man older than 75 with acute or convalescent COVID-19.

The CDR3 reads CASSLTGQGAYNEQFF. In DNA, the CDR3 is TGTGCCAGCAGCTTAACGGGACAGGGGGCTTACAATGAGCAGTTCTTC. The chain uses TRBV7-3 and TRBJ2-1; 12 nucleotides agree with TRBD1. Per the germline V gene, CDR1 is SGHTA and CDR2 is FQGTGA. This CDR3 is 16 amino acids long. Losses at the gene ends were 0 bases for V and 4 bases for J; bases not matched to a gene: 1. Based on the CDR3 plus reference TRBV7-3 and TRBJ2-1, the full variable domain is GAGVSQTPSNKVTEKGKYVELRCDPISGHTALYWYRQSLGQGPEFLIYFQGTGAADDSGLPNDRFFAVRPEGSVSTLKIQRTERGDSAVYLCASSLTGQGAYNEQFFGPGTRLTVL.

This clone was picked up one time. The rearrangement uses TRBV29-1 and TRBJ2-2, with 8 bases identical to TRBD2. Germline trimming cut 3 bases from V and 5 bases from J; bases unmatched to any gene: 5. The CDR3 has 14 amino acids. Germline V gene sequence: CDR1 SQVTM, CDR2 ANQGSEA. The CDR3: CSVDAGRGTGELFF. The CDR3 DNA follows: TGCAGCGTTGATGCCGGGAGGGGAACCGGGGAGCTGTTTTTT.

V usage is TRBV13 and J usage is TRBJ2-1, with a weak D call TRBD1 (5 bases). V was pared by 5 bases and J by 0 bases, with 11 bases between. The CDR3 runs 15 residues. CDR1 and CDR2 (germline): PRHDT, FYEKMQ (reference sequence). The CDR3 DNA sequence: TGTGCCAGCAGCGCCAGGGTGAGCTCCTACAATGAGCAGTTCTTC. Translation: CASSARVSSYNEQFF.

The rearrangement joins TRBV19 to TRBJ2-3; D possibly corresponds to TRBD1 (6 bases). The CDR3 has 16 amino acids. The V and J ends lost 5 bases and 2 bases respectively, with 17 bases between them. CDR1 and CDR2 (germline): LNHDA, SQIVND (reference sequence). The chain's CDR3 is CASSSRDTQLTDTQYF. The DNA for the CDR3 is TGTGCCAGTAGTTCCCGGGACACCCAACTCACAGATACGCAGTATTTT.

The J gene is TRBJ1-2, the V gene TRBV2; 7 bases fit TRBD1. Looked up from germline, CDR1 is SNHLY and CDR2 is FYNNEI. J lost 2 bases, V lost 5 bases, and 2 bases had no gene match. The CDR3 extends over 13 amino acids. The CDR3 here is CASSPQGNYGYTF. The CDR3 DNA is TGTGCCAGCAGTCCACAGGGGAACTATGGCTACACCTTC.

J is TRBJ1-1 and V is TRBV28; the D is unclear. Germline V gene lookup returns CDR1 MDHEN and CDR2 SYDVKM. V lost 6 bases and J lost 0, with 14 bases in between. The CDR3 runs 15 residues. CDR3 sequence: CASRPRREVNTEAFF. CDR3 coding DNA: TGTGCCAGCAGACCTCGGAGGGAGGTGAACACTGAAGCTTTCTTT.

The CDR3 nucleotides are TGTGCCAGTAGTATAGCTGAGGGTTTCACCAATGAGCAGTTCTTC. This encodes CASSIAEGFTNEQFF. This rearrangement joins TRBV19 to TRBJ2-1; TRBD2 might be the D (5 bases). Germline V lookup: CDR1 LNHDA, CDR2 SQIVND (reference sequence). The CDR3 has 15 residues. The V and J ends lost 1 base and 6 bases respectively, with 13 bases between them. Combining the CDR3 with reference TRBV19 and TRBJ2-1 gives the whole variable domain DGGITQSPKYLFRKEGQNVTLSCEQNLNHDAMYWYRQDPGQGLRLIYYSQIVNDFQKGDIAEGYSVSREKKESFPLTVTSAQKNPTAFYLCASSIAEGFTNEQFFGPGTRLTVL.

This sequence joins TRBV29-1 and TRBJ1-2, with D maybe TRBD1 (6 bases). Germline V lookup: CDR1 SQVTM, CDR2 ANQGSEA. This CDR3 comprises 15 residues. Trimming left V 0 bases short and J 1 base short, with 12 bases between. This CDR3 is CSVEDYRVFNYGYTF. The CDR3 DNA reads as TGCAGCGTTGAAGACTACAGGGTTTTTAACTATGGCTACACCTTC.

The CDR3: CASSQWGQGLNQPQHF. DNA of the CDR3: TGTGCCAGTAGCCAATGGGGACAGGGCCTGAATCAGCCCCAGCATTTT. The chain combines TRBV19 with TRBJ1-5; the match to TRBD1 covers 9 bases. The CDR3 is 16 residues long. V dropped 6 bases and J dropped 4; count of bases not matched to a gene: 10. The V gene's germline CDR1 is LNHDA and CDR2 SQIVND (reference sequence). The full variable domain, with the rest looked up from reference TRBV19 and TRBJ1-5, is DGGITQSPKYLFRKEGQNVTLSCEQNLNHDAMYWYRQDPGQGLRLIYYSQIVNDFQKGDIAEGYSVSREKKESFPLTVTSAQKNPTAFYLCASSQWGQGLNQPQHFGDGTRLSIL.

The gene calls are TRBV9 and TRBJ2-1, with TRBD1 matching over 9 bases. Germline V gene lookup returns CDR1 SGDLS and CDR2 YYNGEE. The CDR3 has 15 amino acids. V was pared by 0 bases and J by 5 bases, with 3 bases of the junction left unmatched. CDR3 sequence: CASSVGQGVHNEQFF. In DNA form, the CDR3 reads TGTGCCAGCAGCGTAGGACAGGGGGTGCACAATGAGCAGTTCTTC.

The chain employs TRBV10-3 and TRBJ2-7; TRBD1 matches at 10 bases. The CDR3 runs to 15 residues. The V and J ends lost 4 bases and 2 bases, in that order; junction bases with no gene match: 5. Germline V gives CDR1 ENHRY, CDR2 SYGVKD. DNA of the CDR3: TGTGCCATCAGTGCAGGGACAGGGGTACCCTACGAGCAGTACTTC. It codes for CAISAGTGVPYEQYF.

The CDR3 DNA follows: TGTGCCAGCAGCCCCTACTCCTACGAGCAGTACTTC. Translating it yields CASSPYSYEQYF. The chain links TRBV7-2 to TRBJ2-7; no definite D call. This CDR3 has 12 amino acids. V was clipped by 5 bases and J by 0 bases, with 5 bases between them. Germline-derived CDR1 and CDR2 are SGHTA and FQGNSA.

The chain employs TRBV2 and TRBJ1-5, with 8 bases matching TRBD1. V lost 8 bases to trimming and J lost 6 bases; unmatched junction nucleotides: 12. The CDR3 sequence is 15 residues long. The germline V gene has CDR1 SNHLY and CDR2 FYNNEI. The CDR3 bases are TGTGCCAGCGGAGAGACGCAGGGGGCAAGTCAGCCCCAGCATTTT. This codes for CASGETQGASQPQHF.

V gene TRBV29-1 combines with J gene TRBJ2-7, with D perhaps matching TRBD2 (6 bases). V lost 1 base to trimming and J lost 5 bases, with 12 bases between them. Germline CDR1 is SQVTM and CDR2 is ANQGSEA. The CDR3 runs 13 residues. CDR3 residues: CSVEVWGVHEQYF. DNA for the CDR3: TGCAGCGTTGAAGTTTGGGGGGTCCACGAGCAGTACTTC.

V is TRBV27 and J is TRBJ2-5, with 8 nucleotides matching TRBD2. V trimming: 5 bases; J trimming: 1 base; junction bases outside the gene matches: 9. The germline V gene encodes CDR1 MNHEY and CDR2 SMNVEV (reference sequence). CDR3 size: 16 residues. CDR3 residues: CASSPGRGGPQETQYF. The DNA for the CDR3 is TGTGCCAGCAGTCCCGGGAGGGGGGGGCCCCAAGAGACCCAGTACTTC.

Written as DNA, the CDR3 is TGTGCCAGCAGCTCGGCAGGGGGCAGAACTAATGAAAAACTGTTTTTT. Amino acid sequence: CASSSAGGRTNEKLFF. The V call is TRBV5-8, the J call TRBJ1-4; 8 bases map to TRBD1. V lost 3 bases and J lost 1; bases outside the gene matches: 5. This CDR3 spans 16 amino acids. The germline V gene encodes CDR1 SGHTS and CDR2 YDEGEE.

V gene TRBV9 combines with J gene TRBJ2-7, with 12 bases aligning to TRBD1. The J segment lost 3 bases and the V segment lost 4 bases, leaving 5 bases of the junction unmatched. Germline values: CDR1 SGDLS, CDR2 YYNGEE. The CDR3 runs to 15 residues. CDR3 DNA: TGTGCCAGCAGCCTAGGGACAGGGGGCCTCTACGAGCAGTACTTC. Its protein is CASSLGTGGLYEQYF.